The rows below give T cell receptor beta chains drawn from one sample of a study of T cells in tuberculosis. Produced via immunoSEQ multiplex PCR; TCRdb's table is partial and in-frame only. The sample has around 38,000 clones; 93% are singletons. Material for sequencing was PBMCs. All receptors derive from a donor between 10 and 35 years old with latent tuberculosis or without tuberculosis infection. Both conserved end residues are part of each CDR3. D genes are given only for firm matches. Not every row has a clone size; where given, it reads once, few, many or a size class.

D gene	clone size	V gene	J gene	CDR3 protein	CDR3 DNA
-	-	TRBV25-1	TRBJ1-3	CASSQTGSGNTIYF	TGTGCCAGCAGTCAGACAGGCTCTGGAAACACCATATATTTT
-	once	TRBV27	TRBJ1-2	CASSVTGGIDYGYTF	TGTGCCAGCAGTGTGACGGGAGGGATCGACTATGGCTACACCTTC
-	-	TRBV27	TRBJ2-1	CASSLGATYNEQFF	TGTGCCAGCAGTTTAGGGGCGACCTACAATGAGCAGTTCTTC
-	-	TRBV9	TRBJ1-5	CASSSGLDAQPQHF	TGTGCCAGCAGCTCCGGACTTGATGCTCAGCCCCAGCATTTT
-	-	TRBV19	TRBJ2-3	CASSIDRTESSTDTQYF	TGTGCCAGTAGTATCGATAGGACAGAGTCTAGCACAGATACGCAGTATTTT
TRBD1	-	TRBV7-8	TRBJ1-2	CASSLKRTGGYGYTF	TGTGCCAGCAGCTTAAAACGGACAGGGGGCTATGGCTACACCTTC
-	-	TRBV6-1	TRBJ1-4	CASSQDSYYEKLFF	TGTGCCAGCAGTCAGGACAGTTATTATGAAAAACTGTTTTTT
TRBD1	-	TRBV5-6	TRBJ1-2	CASSRISTGLDYGYTF	TGTGCCAGCAGCCGAATCTCGACAGGGTTGGACTATGGCTACACCTTC
-	-	TRBV19	TRBJ2-7	CASSTTQGYEQYF	TGTGCCAGTAGTACGACACAGGGATACGAGCAGTACTTC
TRBD1	once	TRBV6-6	TRBJ1-2	CASSLGDRYGYTF	TGTGCCAGCAGTTTGGGGGACAGATATGGCTACACCTTC
TRBD1	-	TRBV27	TRBJ2-2	CASRSSGWEDRGIFGELFF	TGTGCCAGCAGGTCCAGCGGGTGGGAGGACAGGGGAATTTTCGGGGAGCTGTTTTTT
-	-	TRBV19	TRBJ2-7	CASRQGSGEQYF	TGTGCCAGTAGGCAAGGTTCGGGGGAGCAGTACTTC
TRBD2	-	TRBV5-4	TRBJ2-3	CASSLTSGVADTQYF	TGTGCCAGCAGCTTGACTAGCGGGGTCGCAGATACGCAGTATTTT
-	-	TRBV5-6	TRBJ1-3	CASSLKPPVAGNTIYF	TGTGCCAGCAGCTTGAAGCCGCCGGTTGCTGGAAACACCATATATTTT